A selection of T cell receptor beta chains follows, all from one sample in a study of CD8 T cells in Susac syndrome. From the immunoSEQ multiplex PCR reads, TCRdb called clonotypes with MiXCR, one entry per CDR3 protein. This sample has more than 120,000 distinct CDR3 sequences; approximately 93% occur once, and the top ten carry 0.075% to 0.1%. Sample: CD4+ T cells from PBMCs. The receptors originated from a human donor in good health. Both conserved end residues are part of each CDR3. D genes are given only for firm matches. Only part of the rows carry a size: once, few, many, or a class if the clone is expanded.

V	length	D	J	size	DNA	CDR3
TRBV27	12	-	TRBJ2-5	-	TGTGCCAGCAGTCCCGCCGGGGAGACCCAGTACTTC	CASSPAGETQYF
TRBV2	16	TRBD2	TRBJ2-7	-	TGTGCCAGCAGCATCCTAACCCCCGGGGGAGGGCCCGAGCAGTACTTC	CASSILTPGGGPEQYF
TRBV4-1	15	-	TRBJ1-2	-	TGCGCCAGCAGCCAGGGAATAACAGAAAACTATGGCTACACCTTC	CASSQGITENYGYTF
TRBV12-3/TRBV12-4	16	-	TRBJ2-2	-	TGTGCCAGCAGTCCCCGTTGGTCCCTCGGCACCGGGGAGCTGTTTTTT	CASSPRWSLGTGELFF
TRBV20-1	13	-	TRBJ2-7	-	TGCAGTGCTAGACCCCTCTTGAAGCCCGAGCAGTACTTC	CSARPLLKPEQYF
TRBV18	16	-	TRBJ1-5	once	TGTGCCAGCTCACCAGGGGGAGGGGGGACTAATCAGCCCCAGCATTTT	CASSPGGGGTNQPQHF
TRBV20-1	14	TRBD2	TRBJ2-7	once	TGCAGTGCTAGAGATACTAGCGGATCGTACGAGCAGTACTTC	CSARDTSGSYEQYF
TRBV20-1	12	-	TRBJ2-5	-	TGCAGTGCTAGTGCGCAGCAAGAGACCCAGTACTTC	CSASAQQETQYF
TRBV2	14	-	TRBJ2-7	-	TGTGCCAGCACTTTAGACACTGCACTTTACGAGCAGTACTTC	CASTLDTALYEQYF
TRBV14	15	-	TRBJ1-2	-	TGTGCCAGCAGCCCAGAGTGGAGACACCGGGAGGGCTACACCTTC	CASSPEWRHREGYTF
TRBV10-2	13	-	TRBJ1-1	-	TGCGCCAGCAGTGAGTCGACCCCCGGTAGAGCTTTCTTT	CASSESTPGRAFF
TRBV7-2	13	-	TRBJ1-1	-	TGTGCCAGCAGAATCGACATGAACACTGAAGCTTTCTTT	CASRIDMNTEAFF
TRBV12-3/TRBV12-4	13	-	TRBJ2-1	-	TGTGCCAGCAGTTTAAGGCAGGGGCATGAGCAGTTCTTC	CASSLRQGHEQFF
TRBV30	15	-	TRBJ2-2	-	TGTGCCTGGAGTGTATACAGGGTGAACACCGGGGAGCTGTTTTTT	CAWSVYRVNTGELFF
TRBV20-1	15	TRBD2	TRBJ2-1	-	TGCAGTGCCCACTCCGGGACTAGTGCCCACAATGAGCAGTTCTTC	CSAHSGTSAHNEQFF
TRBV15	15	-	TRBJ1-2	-	TGTGCCACCAGCAGGGACAGAGGTCCCAGCCGTGGCTACACCTTC	CATSRDRGPSRGYTF
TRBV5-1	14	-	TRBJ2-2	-	TGCGCCAGCAGCTTACTAGACTTCACCGGGGAGCTGTTTTTT	CASSLLDFTGELFF
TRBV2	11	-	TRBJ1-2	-	TGTGCCAGCGGGGGACCCTCGGGCTACACCTTC	CASGGPSGYTF
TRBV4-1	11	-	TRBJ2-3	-	TGCGCCAGCAGCTCTGGGGGTACGCAGTATTTT	CASSSGGTQYF
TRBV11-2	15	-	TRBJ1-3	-	TGTGCCAGCAGCTTAGAAAGGAGCTCTGGAAACACCATATATTTT	CASSLERSSGNTIYF
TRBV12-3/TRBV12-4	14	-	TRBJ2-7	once	TGTGCCAGCAGTTTAGGGCAGTCTCCAGGCGAGCAGTACTTC	CASSLGQSPGEQYF
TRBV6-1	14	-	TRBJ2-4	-	TGTGCCAGCCAGTTCAGAGGAGCCAAAAACATTCAGTACTTC	CASQFRGAKNIQYF
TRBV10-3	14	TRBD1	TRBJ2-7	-	TGTGCCACAAACAGGGGGGAGATGGCCTACGAGCAGTACTTC	CATNRGEMAYEQYF
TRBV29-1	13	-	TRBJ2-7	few	TGCAGCGTTGAGGTAGCGGCCTCCTACGAGCAGTACTTC	CSVEVAASYEQYF
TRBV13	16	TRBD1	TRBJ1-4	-	TGTGCCAGCAGCTCCGACAGGGGCGGAGGTAGTGAAAAACTGTTTTTT	CASSSDRGGGSEKLFF
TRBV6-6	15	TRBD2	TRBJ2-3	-	TGTGCCAGCAGGCCTAGCGGGGCTAGCACAGATACGCAGTATTTT	CASRPSGASTDTQYF
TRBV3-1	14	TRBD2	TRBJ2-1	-	TGTGCCAGCAGCCATAGCGGGAGTGTGGATGAGCAGTTCTTC	CASSHSGSVDEQFF
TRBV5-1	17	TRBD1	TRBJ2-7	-	TGCGCCAGCAGCTCAGAAACCGGGACAGGGGGCTTATACGAGCAGTACTTC	CASSSETGTGGLYEQYF
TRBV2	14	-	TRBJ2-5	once	TGTGCCAGCAGTGAAGGGTTTAACCAAGAGACCCAGTACTTC	CASSEGFNQETQYF
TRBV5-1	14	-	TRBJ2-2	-	TGCGCCAGCAGAGCTGTGACGAACACCGGGGAGCTGTTTTTT	CASRAVTNTGELFF
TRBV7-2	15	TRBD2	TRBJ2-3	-	TGTGCCAGCAGCTCGGGACTAGCAACCACAGATACGCAGTATTTT	CASSSGLATTDTQYF
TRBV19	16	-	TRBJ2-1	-	TGTGCCAGTAGTATTCGAGCGGCCTATTTAGACAATGAGCAGTTCTTC	CASSIRAAYLDNEQFF
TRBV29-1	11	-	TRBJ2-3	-	TGCAGCGTAAGTCTCACAGATACGCAGTATTTT	CSVSLTDTQYF
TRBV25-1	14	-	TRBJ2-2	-	TGTGCCAGCAGTGTGGGGGTTCAGAGCGGGGAGCTGTTTTTT	CASSVGVQSGELFF
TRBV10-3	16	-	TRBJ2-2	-	TGTGCCATCAGTGACGGATCGCTGAGTTGGGTCGGGGAGCTGTTTTTT	CAISDGSLSWVGELFF
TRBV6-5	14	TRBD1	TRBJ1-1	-	TGTGCCAGCAGGGGGGACAGGGCGAACACTGAAGCTTTCTTT	CASRGDRANTEAFF
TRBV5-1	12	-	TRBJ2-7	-	TGCGCCAGCAGCACTCCAGGGTACGAGCAGTACTTC	CASSTPGYEQYF
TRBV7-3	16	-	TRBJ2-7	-	TGTGCCAGCAGCTTATCCGGTGTAGGACAGACCTACGAGCAGTACTTC	CASSLSGVGQTYEQYF
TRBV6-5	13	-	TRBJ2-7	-	TGTGCCAGCAGTTTGGACGGTCCCTACGAGCAGTACTTC	CASSLDGPYEQYF
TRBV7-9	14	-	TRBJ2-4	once	TGTGCCAGCAGCCCAATCACTAGCTCCCTCATTCAGTACTTC	CASSPITSSLIQYF
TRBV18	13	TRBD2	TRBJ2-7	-	TGTGCCAGCTCAACCCTAGCGGGAACCGAGCAGTACTTC	CASSTLAGTEQYF
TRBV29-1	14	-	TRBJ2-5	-	TGCAGCGTTGATCGAGACGTGGTCCAAGAGACCCAGTACTTC	CSVDRDVVQETQYF
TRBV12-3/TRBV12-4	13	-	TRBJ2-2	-	TGTGCCAGCAGTCCCAGACAGTTTGCGGAGCTGTTTTTT	CASSPRQFAELFF